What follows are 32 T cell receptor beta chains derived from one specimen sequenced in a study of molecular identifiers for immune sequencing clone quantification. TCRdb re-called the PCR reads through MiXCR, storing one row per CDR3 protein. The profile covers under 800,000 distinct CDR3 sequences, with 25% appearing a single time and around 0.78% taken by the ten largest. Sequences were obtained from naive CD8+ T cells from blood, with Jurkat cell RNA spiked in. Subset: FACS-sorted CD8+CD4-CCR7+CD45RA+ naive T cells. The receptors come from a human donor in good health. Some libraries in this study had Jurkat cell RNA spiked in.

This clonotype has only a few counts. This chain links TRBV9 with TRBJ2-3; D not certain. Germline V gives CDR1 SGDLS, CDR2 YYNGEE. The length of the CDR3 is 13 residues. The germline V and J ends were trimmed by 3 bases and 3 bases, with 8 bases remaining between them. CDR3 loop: CASSGHLTDTQYF. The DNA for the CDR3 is TGTGCCAGCAGCGGCCACTTAACAGATACGCAGTATTTT.

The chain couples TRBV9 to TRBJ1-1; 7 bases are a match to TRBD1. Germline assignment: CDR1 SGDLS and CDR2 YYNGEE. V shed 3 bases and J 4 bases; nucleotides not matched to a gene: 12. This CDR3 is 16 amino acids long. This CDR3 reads CASSAMTGFLSTEAFF. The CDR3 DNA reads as TGTGCCAGCAGCGCAATGACAGGGTTCCTGAGCACTGAAGCTTTCTTT.

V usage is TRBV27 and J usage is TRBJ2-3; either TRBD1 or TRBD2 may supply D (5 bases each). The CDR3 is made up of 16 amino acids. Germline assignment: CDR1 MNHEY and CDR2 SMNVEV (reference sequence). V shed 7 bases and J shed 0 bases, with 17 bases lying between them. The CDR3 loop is CASNTRWGKSTDTQYF. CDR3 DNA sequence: TGTGCCAGCAACACGCGGTGGGGGAAAAGCACAGATACGCAGTATTTT.

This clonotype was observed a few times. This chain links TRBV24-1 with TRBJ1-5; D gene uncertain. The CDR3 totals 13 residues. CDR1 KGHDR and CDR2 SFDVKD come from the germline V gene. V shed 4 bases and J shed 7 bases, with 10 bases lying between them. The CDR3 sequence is CATSEGIGQPQHF. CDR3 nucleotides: TGTGCCACCAGTGAGGGGATTGGACAGCCCCAGCATTTT.

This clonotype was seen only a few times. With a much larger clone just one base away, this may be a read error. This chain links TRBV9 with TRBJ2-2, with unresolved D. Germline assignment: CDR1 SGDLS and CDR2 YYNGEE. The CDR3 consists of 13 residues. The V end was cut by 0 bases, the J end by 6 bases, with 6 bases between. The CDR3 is CASSVGWAGELFF. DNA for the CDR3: TGTGCCAGCAGCGTAGGGTGGGCCGGGGAGCTGTTTTTT.

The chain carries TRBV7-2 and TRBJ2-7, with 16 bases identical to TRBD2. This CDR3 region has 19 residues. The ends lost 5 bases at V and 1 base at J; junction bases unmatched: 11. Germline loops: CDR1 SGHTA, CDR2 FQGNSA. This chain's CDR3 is CASSTGTSGRAPVSYEQYF. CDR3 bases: TGTGCCAGCAGCACCGGGACTAGCGGGAGGGCCCCCGTATCCTACGAGCAGTACTTC.

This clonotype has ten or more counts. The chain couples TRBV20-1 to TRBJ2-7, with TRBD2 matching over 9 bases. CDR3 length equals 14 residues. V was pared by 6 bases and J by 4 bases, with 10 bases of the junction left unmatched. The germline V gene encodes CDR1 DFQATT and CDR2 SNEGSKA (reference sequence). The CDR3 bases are TGCAGTGCAACCTCCGGGACTAGCAGATACGAGCAGTACTTC. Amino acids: CSATSGTSRYEQYF.

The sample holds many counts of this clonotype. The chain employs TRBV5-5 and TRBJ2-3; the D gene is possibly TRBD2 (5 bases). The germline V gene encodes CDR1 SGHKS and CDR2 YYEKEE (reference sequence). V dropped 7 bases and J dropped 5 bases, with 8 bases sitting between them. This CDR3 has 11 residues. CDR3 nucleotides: TGTGCCAGCCTCCGGGGAGATACGCAGTATTTT. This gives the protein CASLRGDTQYF.

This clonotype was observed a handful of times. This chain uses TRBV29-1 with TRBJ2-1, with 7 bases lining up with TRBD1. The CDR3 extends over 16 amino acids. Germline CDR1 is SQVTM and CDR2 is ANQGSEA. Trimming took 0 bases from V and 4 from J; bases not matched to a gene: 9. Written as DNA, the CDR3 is TGCAGCGTTGAAGATGGCAGACAGGGAAGATACAATGAGCAGTTCTTC. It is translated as CSVEDGRQGRYNEQFF.

The CDR3 DNA follows: TGTGCCAGCAGTTTAGGACACCTATATGGCTACACCTTC. Translating gives CASSLGHLYGYTF. The J gene is TRBJ1-2, the V gene TRBV12-3 or TRBV12-4; unclear D gene. The V end was cut by 1 base, the J end by 5 bases, with 8 bases between. CDR3 length: 13 residues.

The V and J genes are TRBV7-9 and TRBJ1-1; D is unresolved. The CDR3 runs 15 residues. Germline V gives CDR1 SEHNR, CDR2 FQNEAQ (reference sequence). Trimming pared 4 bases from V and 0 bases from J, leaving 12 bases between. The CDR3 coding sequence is TGTGCCAGCAGCTCTACACAAACAGTGAACACTGAAGCTTTCTTT. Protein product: CASSSTQTVNTEAFF.

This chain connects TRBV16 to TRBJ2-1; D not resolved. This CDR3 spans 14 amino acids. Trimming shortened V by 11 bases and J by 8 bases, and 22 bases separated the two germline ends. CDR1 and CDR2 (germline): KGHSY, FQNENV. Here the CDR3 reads CARRQNVGPDEQFF. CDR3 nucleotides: TGTGCCCGCCGCCAAAACGTGGGCCCGGATGAGCAGTTCTTC.

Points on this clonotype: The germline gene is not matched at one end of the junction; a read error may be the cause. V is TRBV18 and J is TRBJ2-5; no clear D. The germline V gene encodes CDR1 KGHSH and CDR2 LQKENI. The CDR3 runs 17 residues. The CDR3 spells CASPPPKSGVARETQYF. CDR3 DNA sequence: TGTGCCAGCCCACCACCGAAAAGTGGTGTTGCTCGAGAGACCCAGTACTTC.

In DNA, the CDR3 is TGCGCCAGCAGCCAAGCGGCACCAAGTGAAGCTTTCTTT. Residues: CASSQAAPSEAFF. V is TRBV4-1 and J is TRBJ1-1, with D unclear. The CDR3 runs 13 residues. Germline CDR1 is MGHRA and CDR2 is YSYEKL. V was cut by 1 base and J by 7 bases, with 10 bases left in between.

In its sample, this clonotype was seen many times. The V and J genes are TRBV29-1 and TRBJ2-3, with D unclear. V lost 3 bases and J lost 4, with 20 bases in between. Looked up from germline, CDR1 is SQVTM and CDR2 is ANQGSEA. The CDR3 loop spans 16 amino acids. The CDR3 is CSVEVVTDLNADTQYF. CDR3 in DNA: TGCAGCGTTGAGGTGGTAACAGACCTCAACGCAGATACGCAGTATTTT.

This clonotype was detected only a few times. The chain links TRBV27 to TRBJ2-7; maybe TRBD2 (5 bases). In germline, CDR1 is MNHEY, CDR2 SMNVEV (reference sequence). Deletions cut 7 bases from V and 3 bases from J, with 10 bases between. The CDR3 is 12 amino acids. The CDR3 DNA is TGTGCCAGCATGGGAGTAAGCTACGAGCAGTACTTC. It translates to CASMGVSYEQYF.

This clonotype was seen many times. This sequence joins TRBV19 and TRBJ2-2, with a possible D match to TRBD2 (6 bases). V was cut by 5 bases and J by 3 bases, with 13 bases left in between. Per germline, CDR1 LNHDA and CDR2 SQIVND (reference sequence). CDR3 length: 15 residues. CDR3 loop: CASSFGTSYTGELFF. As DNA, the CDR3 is TGTGCCAGTAGTTTCGGGACTTCCTACACCGGGGAGCTGTTTTTT.

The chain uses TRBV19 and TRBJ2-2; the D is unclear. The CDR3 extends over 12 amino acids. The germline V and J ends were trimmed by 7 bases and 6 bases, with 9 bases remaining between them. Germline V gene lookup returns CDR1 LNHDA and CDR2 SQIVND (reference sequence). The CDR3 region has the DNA TGTGCCAGTAAGGCCCCGCCCGGGGAGCTGTTTTTT. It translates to CASKAPPGELFF.

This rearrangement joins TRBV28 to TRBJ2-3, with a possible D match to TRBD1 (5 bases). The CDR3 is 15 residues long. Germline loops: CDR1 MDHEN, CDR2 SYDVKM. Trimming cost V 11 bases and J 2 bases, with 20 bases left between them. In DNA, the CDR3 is TGTGCCCCCAACAGTGACAGCTTTCCCACAGATACGCAGTATTTT. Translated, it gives CAPNSDSFPTDTQYF.

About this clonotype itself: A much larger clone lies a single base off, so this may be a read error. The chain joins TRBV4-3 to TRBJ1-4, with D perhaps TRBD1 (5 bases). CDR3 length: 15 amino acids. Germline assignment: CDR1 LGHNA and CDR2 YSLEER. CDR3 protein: CAGSPAGTRAQKLFF. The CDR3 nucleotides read TGCGCCGGCAGCCCTGCCGGGACCAGAGCTCAAAAACTGTTTTTT.

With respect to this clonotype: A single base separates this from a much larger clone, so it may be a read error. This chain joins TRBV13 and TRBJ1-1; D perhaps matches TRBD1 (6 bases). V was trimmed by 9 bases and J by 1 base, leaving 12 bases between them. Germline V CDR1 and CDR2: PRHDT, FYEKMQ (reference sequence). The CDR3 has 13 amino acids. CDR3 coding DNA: TGTGCCAGAAGCGGGGGCCCGAACACTGAAGCTTTCTTT. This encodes CARSGGPNTEAFF.

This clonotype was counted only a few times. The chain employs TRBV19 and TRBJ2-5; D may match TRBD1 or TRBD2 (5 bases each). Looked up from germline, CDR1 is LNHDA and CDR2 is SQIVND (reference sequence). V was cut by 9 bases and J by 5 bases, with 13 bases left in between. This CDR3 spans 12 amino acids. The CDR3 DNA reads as TGTGCCAGCTATGGTGGGGGTGAGACCCAGTACTTC. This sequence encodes CASYGGGETQYF. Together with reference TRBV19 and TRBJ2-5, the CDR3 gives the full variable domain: DGGITQSPKYLFRKEGQNVTLSCEQNLNHDAMYWYRQDPGQGLRLIYYSQIVNDFQKGDIAEGYSVSREKKESFPLTVTSAQKNPTAFYLCASYGGGETQYFGPGTRLLVL.

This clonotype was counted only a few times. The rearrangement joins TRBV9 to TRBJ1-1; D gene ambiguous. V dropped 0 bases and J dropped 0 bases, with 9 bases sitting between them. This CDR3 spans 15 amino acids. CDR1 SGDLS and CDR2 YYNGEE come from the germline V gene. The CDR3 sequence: CASSVASVMNTEAFF. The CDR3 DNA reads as TGTGCCAGCAGCGTAGCGTCGGTAATGAACACTGAAGCTTTCTTT.

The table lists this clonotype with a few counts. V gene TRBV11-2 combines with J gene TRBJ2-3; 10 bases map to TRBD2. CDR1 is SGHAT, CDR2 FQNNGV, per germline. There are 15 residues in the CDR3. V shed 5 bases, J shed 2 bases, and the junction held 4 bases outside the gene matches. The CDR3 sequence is CASSQGLAITDTQYF. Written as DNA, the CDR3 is TGTGCCAGCAGCCAGGGACTAGCGATCACAGATACGCAGTATTTT.

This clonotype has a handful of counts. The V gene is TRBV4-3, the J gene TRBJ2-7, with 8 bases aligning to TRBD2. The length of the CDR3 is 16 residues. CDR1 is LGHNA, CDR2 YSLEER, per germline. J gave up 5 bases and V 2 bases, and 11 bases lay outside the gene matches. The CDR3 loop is CASSQNPSSGGNEQYF. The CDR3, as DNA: TGCGCCAGCAGCCAAAATCCATCCAGCGGGGGTAACGAGCAGTACTTC.

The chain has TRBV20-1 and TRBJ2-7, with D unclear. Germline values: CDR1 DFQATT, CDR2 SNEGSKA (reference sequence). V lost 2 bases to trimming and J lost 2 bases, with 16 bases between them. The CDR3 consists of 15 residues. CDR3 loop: CSARKGSQWAYEQYF. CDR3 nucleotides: TGCAGTGCTAGAAAAGGATCACAGTGGGCCTACGAGCAGTACTTC.

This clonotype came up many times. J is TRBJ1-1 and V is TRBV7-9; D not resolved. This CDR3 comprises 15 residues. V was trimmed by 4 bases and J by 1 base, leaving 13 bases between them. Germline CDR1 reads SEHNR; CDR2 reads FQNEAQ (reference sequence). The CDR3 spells CASSSQRAENTEAFF. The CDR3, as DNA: TGTGCCAGCAGCTCACAACGGGCCGAGAACACTGAAGCTTTCTTT.

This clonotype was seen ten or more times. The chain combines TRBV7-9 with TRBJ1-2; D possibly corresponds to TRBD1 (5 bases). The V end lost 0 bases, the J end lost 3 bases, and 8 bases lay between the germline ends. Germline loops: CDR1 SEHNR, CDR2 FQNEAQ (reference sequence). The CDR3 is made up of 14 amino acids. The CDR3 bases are TGTGCCAGCAGCTTAGCGGGGGAAGACTATGGCTACACCTTC. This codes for CASSLAGEDYGYTF.

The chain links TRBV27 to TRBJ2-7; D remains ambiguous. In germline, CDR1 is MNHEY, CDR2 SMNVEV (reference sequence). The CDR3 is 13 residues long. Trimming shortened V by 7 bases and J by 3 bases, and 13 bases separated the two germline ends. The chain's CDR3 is CASTPGPLYEQYF. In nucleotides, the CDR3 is TGTGCCAGCACCCCGGGCCCCCTCTACGAGCAGTACTTC.

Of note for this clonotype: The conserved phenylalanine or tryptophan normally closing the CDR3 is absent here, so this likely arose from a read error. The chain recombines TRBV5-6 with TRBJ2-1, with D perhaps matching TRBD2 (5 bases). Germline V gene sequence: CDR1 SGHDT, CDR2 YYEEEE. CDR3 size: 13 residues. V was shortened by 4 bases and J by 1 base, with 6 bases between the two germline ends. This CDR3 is CASSPGSYNEQFS. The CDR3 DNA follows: TGTGCCAGCAGCCCGGGGTCCTACAATGAGCAGTTCTCC.

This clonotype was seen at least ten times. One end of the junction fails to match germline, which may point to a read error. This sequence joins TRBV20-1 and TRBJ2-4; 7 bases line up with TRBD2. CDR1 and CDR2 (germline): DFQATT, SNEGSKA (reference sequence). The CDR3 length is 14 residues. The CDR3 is CSSRESGMAVIQYF. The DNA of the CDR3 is TGCAGTTCTAGGGAGAGCGGGATGGCGGTCATTCAGTACTTC.

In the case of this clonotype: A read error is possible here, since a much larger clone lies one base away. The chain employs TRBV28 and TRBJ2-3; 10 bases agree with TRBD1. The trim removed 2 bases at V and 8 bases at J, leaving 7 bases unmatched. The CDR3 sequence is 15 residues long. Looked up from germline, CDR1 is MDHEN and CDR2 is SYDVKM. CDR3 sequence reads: CASSLMTGGLGTQYF. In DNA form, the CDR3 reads TGTGCCAGCAGTTTAATGACAGGGGGCCTAGGTACGCAGTATTTT.